The sequence of this TCR beta chain was determined in a study of T cells in Graves' hyperthyroidism and ophthalmopathy. Findings and limits, study-wide: The blood repertoire included most of the expanded thyroid clonotypes above 0.001. Ophthalmopathy and stable hyperthyroidism were separated by a 13 V-J model.

Germline lookup yields CDR1 LGHDT and CDR2 YNNKEL (reference sequence). The CDR3 sequence is 15 residues long. V lost 4 bases and J 2 bases, leaving 14 bases between the germline ends. The investigators amplified TCR beta CDR3 regions from RNA transcripts. Carried out on the TCR CDR3, a first-round RT-PCR used the HTBI primer set. In TCRdb, the multiplex PCR reads were re-called with MiXCR into one record per CDR3 protein. The sample lists around 300,000 distinct CDR3 sequences; roughly 13% were seen once. This clonotype was detected ten times or more. Antigen: not known. Specimen: blood. The chain joins TRBV3-1 to TRBJ1-2; D is unclear. This clonotype was sampled from a woman aged 40-49 years with Graves' ophthalmopathy. DNA for the CDR3: TGTGCCAGCAGCCCTTTGGGAAGGGAAAACTATGGCTACACCTTC. Amino acids: CASSPLGRENYGYTF.